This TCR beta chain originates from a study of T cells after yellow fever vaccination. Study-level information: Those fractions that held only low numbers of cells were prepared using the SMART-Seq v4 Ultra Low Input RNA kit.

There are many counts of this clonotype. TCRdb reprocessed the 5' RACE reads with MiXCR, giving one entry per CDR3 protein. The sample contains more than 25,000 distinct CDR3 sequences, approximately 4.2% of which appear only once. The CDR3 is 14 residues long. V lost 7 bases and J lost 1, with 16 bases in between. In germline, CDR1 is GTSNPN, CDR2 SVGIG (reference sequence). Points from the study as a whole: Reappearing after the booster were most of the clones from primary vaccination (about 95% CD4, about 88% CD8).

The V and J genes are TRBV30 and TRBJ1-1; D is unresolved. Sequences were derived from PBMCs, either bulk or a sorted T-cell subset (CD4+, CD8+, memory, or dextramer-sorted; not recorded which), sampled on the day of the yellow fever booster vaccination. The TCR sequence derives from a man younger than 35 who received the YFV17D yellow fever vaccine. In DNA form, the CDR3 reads TGTGCCTCCGTTGACGTTTTGGCGAACACTGAAGCTTTCTTT. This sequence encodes CASVDVLANTEAFF.